The 23 T cell receptor beta chains listed next were all sequenced from one sample in a study of shared clonotypes between healthy human individuals. This table comes from immunoSEQ multiplex PCR, and its TCRdb copy is limited to in-frame clones, with some not included. Of roughly 1,000,000 clones in the sample, roughly 74% were seen once. Sequenced: memory CD4+ T cells from PBMCs. Subset reported: CD45RA-negative fraction. These receptors were obtained from a man between 18 and 29 years old in good health. Some clones in this sample may be carry-over from other donors' samples.

The chain employs TRBV7-2 and TRBJ2-5; tentative D call: TRBD2 (5 bases). Germline-derived CDR1 and CDR2 are SGHTA and FQGNSA. This CDR3 is built from 16 residues. Trimming removed 0 bases at V and 5 bases at J, with 16 bases between. CDR3 loop: CASSLAVPGSGETQYF. For the CDR3, the DNA is TGTGCCAGCAGCTTAGCGGTACCGGGGTCGGGGGAGACCCAGTACTTC.

This chain uses TRBV6-5 with TRBJ2-6; D not resolved. The CDR3 totals 15 residues. Trimming removed 4 bases at V and 3 bases at J, with 10 bases between. Germline V lookup: CDR1 MNHEY, CDR2 SVGAGI. The CDR3 bases are TGTGCCAGCAGTTCCTCCAGGAGTGGGGCCAACGTCCTGACTTTC. Translation gives CASSSSRSGANVLTF.

In its sample, this clone was seen once. The J gene is TRBJ2-3, the V gene TRBV7-3; 9 bases align to TRBD1. The V segment lost 4 bases and the J segment 14 bases; nucleotides outside the gene matches: 10. This CDR3 contains 13 residues. Germline V CDR1 and CDR2: SGHTA, FQGTGA. The CDR3 sequence: CASSYQPGQGTYF. As DNA, the CDR3 is TGTGCCAGCAGCTACCAACCGGGACAGGGAACGTATTTT.

The V call is TRBV28, the J call TRBJ2-7; TRBD1 is a possible D gene (6 bases). There are 16 residues in the CDR3. V was clipped by 6 bases and J by 2 bases, with 20 bases between them. Looked up from germline, CDR1 is MDHEN and CDR2 is SYDVKM. The CDR3 DNA reads as TGTGCCAGCAGACTCTTCAGAGGGGACATAACCTACGAGCAGTACTTC. It specifies CASRLFRGDITYEQYF.

The chain uses TRBV19 and TRBJ2-1; perhaps TRBD2 as D (6 bases). This CDR3 comprises 15 residues. Germline V lookup: CDR1 LNHDA, CDR2 SQIVND (reference sequence). V lost 3 bases and J lost 0, with 9 bases in between. In nucleotides, the CDR3 is TGTGCCAGTAGTATGAGGCGGGACTCCTACAATGAGCAGTTCTTC. It encodes CASSMRRDSYNEQFF.

This sequence joins TRBV6-5 and TRBJ2-1, with D unclear. This CDR3 is 11 amino acids long. V shed 3 bases and J shed 13 bases, with 10 bases lying between them. Germline V CDR1 and CDR2: MNHEY, SVGAGI. The CDR3 DNA reads as TGTGCCAGCAGTTATGGCGGAGACCAGTTCTTC. It yields the protein CASSYGGDQFF.

There are a few counts of this clone. The chain links TRBV6-1 to TRBJ1-5, with a weak D call TRBD1 (6 bases). Germline CDR1 is MNHNS and CDR2 is SASEGT. V lost 5 bases and J lost 6, with 17 bases in between. This CDR3 region has 15 residues. CDR3 DNA: TGTGCCAGCAGTCTGGGACACACGGTGCGTCAGCCCCAGCATTTT. This codes for CASSLGHTVRQPQHF.

V is TRBV7-9 and J is TRBJ1-3; D is unresolved. V was clipped by 5 bases and J by 0 bases, with 8 bases between them. CDR3 length: 14 amino acids. From germline, CDR1 is SEHNR and CDR2 FQNEAQ (reference sequence). CDR3 amino acids: CASSVGFSGNTIYF. The CDR3 DNA follows: TGTGCCAGCAGCGTAGGGTTCTCTGGAAACACCATATATTTT.

The genes are TRBV11-3 and TRBJ2-1; no reliable D call. V lost 5 bases and J lost 9, with 14 bases in between. This CDR3 contains 13 residues. Germline V gene lookup returns CDR1 SGHNT and CDR2 YENEEA. CDR3 sequence reads: CASSPQAEPEQFF. The CDR3 DNA reads as TGTGCCAGCAGCCCCCAGGCGGAACCTGAGCAGTTCTTC.

The chain uses TRBV11-2 and TRBJ1-4, with TRBD1 as a possible D gene (5 bases). The V end lost 3 bases, the J end lost 3 bases, and 14 bases lay between the germline ends. The CDR3 length is 16 residues. Germline loops: CDR1 SGHAT, CDR2 FQNNGV. CDR3 loop: CASSFNSGLPNEKLFF. In DNA form, the CDR3 reads TGTGCCAGCAGCTTTAACTCAGGGCTTCCTAATGAAAAACTGTTTTTT.

The chain couples TRBV30 to TRBJ1-5; perhaps TRBD1 as D (6 bases). CDR1 GTSNPN and CDR2 SVGIG come from the germline V gene (reference sequence). The CDR3 consists of 13 residues. The ends were cut back, 5 bases at V and 9 bases at J, with 17 bases in the middle. The CDR3 spells CAWAGQGRRPQHF. In DNA, the CDR3 is TGTGCCTGGGCGGGGCAGGGGAGACGGCCCCAGCATTTT.

The CDR3 region is CASSPLGRGSEQFF. The CDR3 nucleotides read TGTGCCAGCAGTCCTCTTGGAAGGGGTTCTGAGCAGTTCTTC. J is TRBJ2-1 and V is TRBV7-9; maybe TRBD1 (5 bases). This CDR3 comprises 14 residues. Germline V CDR1 and CDR2: SEHNR, FQNEAQ (reference sequence). V dropped 6 bases and J dropped 9 bases, with 18 bases sitting between them.

V is TRBV7-3 and J is TRBJ2-1; maybe TRBD1 (6 bases). This CDR3 has 16 amino acids. The V end was cut by 5 bases, the J end by 2 bases, with 16 bases between. CDR1 SGHTA and CDR2 FQGTGA come from the germline V gene. The DNA for the CDR3 is TGTGCCAGCAGCCCCGGTCGTGGGGGCCCCTACAATGAGCAGTTCTTC. Its translation is CASSPGRGGPYNEQFF.

V and J are TRBV6-1 and TRBJ2-1; 9 bases align to TRBD2. This CDR3 is 16 amino acids long. CDR1 is MNHNS and CDR2 is SASEGT in the germline V gene. V trimming: 4 bases; J trimming: 1 base; junction bases outside the gene matches: 5. This CDR3 is CASSGVAGGSYNEQFF. The CDR3, as DNA: TGTGCCAGCAGTGGGGTCGCGGGAGGGTCCTACAATGAGCAGTTCTTC.

The rearrangement joins TRBV5-1 to TRBJ1-1; D gene ambiguous. Germline V CDR1 and CDR2: SGHRS, YFSETQ. CDR3 size: 14 residues. Trimming pared 5 bases from V and 0 bases from J, leaving 11 bases between. CDR3 DNA: TGCGCCAGCAGACCACAGACCATGAACACTGAAGCTTTCTTT. Protein sequence: CASRPQTMNTEAFF.

This clone was seen a single time. The rearrangement links TRBV4-2 to TRBJ2-7; D is uncertain. V gave up 1 base and J gave up 2 bases, with 21 bases separating them. Germline lookup yields CDR1 LGHNA and CDR2 YNFKEQ. The CDR3 length is 18 residues. The CDR3 protein is CASSQAPPWKLGPYEQYF. The DNA for the CDR3 is TGTGCCAGCAGCCAAGCCCCCCCATGGAAACTTGGCCCCTACGAGCAGTACTTC.

The chain employs TRBV2 and TRBJ1-5; the D gene is possibly TRBD1 (5 bases). Germline V lookup: CDR1 SNHLY, CDR2 FYNNEI. The V end lost 0 bases, the J end lost 0 bases, and 12 bases lay between the germline ends. This CDR3 region has 17 residues. The CDR3 loop reads CASSEARGRASNQPQHF. Written as DNA, the CDR3 is TGTGCCAGCAGTGAAGCAAGGGGCAGGGCTAGCAATCAGCCCCAGCATTTT.

The chain is built from TRBV19 and TRBJ2-7; 9 nucleotides align to TRBD2. Germline V CDR1 and CDR2: LNHDA, SQIVND (reference sequence). The CDR3 runs to 15 residues. Trimming took 1 base from V and 6 from J; bases not matched to a gene: 7. The CDR3 spells CASSIVGREGLEQYF. DNA for the CDR3: TGTGCCAGTAGTATAGTTGGGCGGGAGGGCCTCGAGCAGTACTTC. Drawing the rest from reference TRBV19 and TRBJ2-7, the complete variable domain is DGGITQSPKYLFRKEGQNVTLSCEQNLNHDAMYWYRQDPGQGLRLIYYSQIVNDFQKGDIAEGYSVSREKKESFPLTVTSAQKNPTAFYLCASSIVGREGLEQYFGPGTRLTVT.

This rearrangement joins TRBV5-1 to TRBJ2-3; D is perhaps TRBD1 or TRBD2 (5 bases each). Trimming shortened V by 7 bases and J by 0 bases, and 12 bases separated the two germline ends. The germline CDR1 and CDR2 sequences are SGHRS and YFSETQ. CDR3 length: 14 residues. The CDR3 region is CASGRDGSTDTQYF. Here the CDR3 DNA reads TGCGCCAGCGGACGGGACGGTAGCACAGATACGCAGTATTTT.

The rearrangement joins TRBV5-6 to TRBJ2-2; no definite D call. In germline, CDR1 is SGHDT, CDR2 YYEEEE. The V gene lost 0 bases and the J gene lost 0 bases, with 6 bases spanning the gap. There are 15 residues in the CDR3. CDR3 sequence: CASSLESANTGELFF. The CDR3 DNA follows: TGTGCCAGCAGCTTGGAGTCAGCGAACACCGGGGAGCTGTTTTTT.

The rearrangement joins TRBV28 to TRBJ1-6; D might be TRBD1 (5 bases). The length of the CDR3 is 16 residues. The germline V gene encodes CDR1 MDHEN and CDR2 SYDVKM. Between the trimmed V and J ends, which lost 4 bases and 9 bases, there was a span of 19 bases. The CDR3 DNA reads TGTGCCAGCAGTTCCACTCCTAGGGGCAGCCGTTCACCCCTCCACTTT. This gives the protein CASSSTPRGSRSPLHF.

The rearrangement uses TRBV27 and TRBJ1-5; TRBD1 might be the D (6 bases). Germline V gives CDR1 MNHEY, CDR2 SMNVEV (reference sequence). The CDR3 contains 18 residues. V lost 4 bases, J lost 4 bases, and 23 bases lay in between. CDR3 in amino acids: CASSSTGGWGQGNQPQHF. In DNA, the CDR3 is TGTGCCAGCAGTTCAACCGGCGGTTGGGGGCAAGGTAATCAGCCCCAGCATTTT.

The J gene is TRBJ1-1, the V gene TRBV5-4, with a possible D match to TRBD1 (6 bases). Germline values: CDR1 SGHNT, CDR2 YYREEE (reference sequence). This CDR3 is 15 amino acids long. Between the trimmed V and J ends, which lost 0 bases and 7 bases, there was a span of 16 bases. In DNA, the CDR3 is TGTGCCAGCAGCTTGGGAGCCGGGGGGCACGTTGAAGCTTTCTTT. Translated, it gives CASSLGAGGHVEAFF.